Listed below are T cell receptor beta chains from one sample, sequenced in a study of blood T cell repertoires in COVID-19. The method was immunoSEQ multiplex PCR; TCRdb's version includes in-frame clones alone and lacks a portion of them. The data show about 190,000 clones, approximately 79% seen once. Sequenced input: peripheral blood. The receptors originated from a woman between 50 and 59 years old with acute or convalescent COVID-19. CDR3s include the opening cysteine and the closing phenylalanine or tryptophan. D genes are given only for firm matches.

TRBD2	TRBV4-2	TRBJ2-7	CASQTSGGPSTYEQYF	TGTGCCAGCCAAACTAGCGGGGGACCCTCCACCTACGAGCAGTACTTC
-	TRBV20-1	TRBJ1-2	CSASLGQGLNYGYTF	TGCAGTGCTAGTTTGGGTCAGGGGTTAAACTATGGCTACACCTTC
-	TRBV30	TRBJ1-1	CAWSSGLNTEAFF	TGTGCCTGGAGCTCGGGGTTGAACACTGAAGCTTTCTTT
TRBD1	TRBV19	TRBJ2-3	CASSISQGADTQYF	TGTGCCAGTAGTATATCGCAGGGGGCAGATACGCAGTATTTT
TRBD1	TRBV12-3/TRBV12-4	TRBJ1-2	CASTWDRVRGYTF	TGTGCCAGCACCTGGGACAGGGTACGAGGCTACACCTTC
-	TRBV6-1	TRBJ1-2	CASSEARWYRTF	TGTGCCAGCAGTGAGGCCAGGTGGTATAGGACCTTC
-	TRBV6-5	TRBJ1-2	CASSPDTVGGYTF	TGTGCCAGCAGCCCAGACACGGTGGGTGGCTACACCTTC
TRBD1	TRBV28	TRBJ1-5	CASSPGTGGRQPQHF	TGTGCCAGCAGTCCCGGGACAGGGGGTCGTCAGCCCCAGCATTTT
TRBD1	TRBV6-1	TRBJ1-2	CASSAIIGQGGLGHGYTF	TGTGCCAGCAGTGCTATTATCGGACAGGGAGGCTTAGGACATGGCTACACCTTC
-	TRBV6-1	TRBJ1-5	CASSEGVWGTNLRPQHF	TGTGCCAGCAGTGAAGGGGTGTGGGGCACTAACCTCCGGCCCCAGCATTTT